The clone carrying this TCR beta chain has ten or more counts. Its target is unknown. The CDR3 is 11 residues long. V lost 7 bases and J 6 bases, leaving 9 bases between the germline ends. Individual cDNA molecules received unique molecular identifiers during library preparation. Each CDR3 protein gets one entry after TCRdb re-called the 5' RACE reads with MiXCR. The table records under 35,000 distinct CDR3 sequences, about 4.2% of them present only once. The data originate from a study of early T cells in non-severe SARS-CoV-2 infection. Across the whole study: It was bulk RNA from unsorted whole blood that was sequenced, and the chains were unpaired. Points from the study as a whole: Missing private and CD4 specificities, VDJdb matching favored anti-spike CD8 responses.

This receptor was identified in an adult who was a healthcare worker with PCR-confirmed SARS-CoV-2 infection or an uninfected control (not recorded which). The chain couples TRBV12-3 or TRBV12-4 to TRBJ1-1; D not resolved. The sample consisted of whole blood. The CDR3 DNA reads as TGTGCCAGCAAGGGAATGGCTGAAGCTTTCTTT. This gives the protein CASKGMAEAFF.